This T cell receptor (beta chain) came from a study of blood T cell repertoires in COVID-19. Study-wide background: Samples of COVID-19 (acute and convalescent) were obtained from the United States, Italy and Spain. PBMCs, B-cell-depleted T cells, or T cells were the source of the cDNA or gDNA that made up the material.

Authors' data handling: From reference gene primer amplification, estimates of nucleated cell counts were derived. Here immunoSEQ multiplex PCR was the method, and the copy in TCRdb shows in-frame clones only, minus some. V, J and clone size are those of that table, while D and trimming were read from the DNA. Of around 130,000 clones in the sample, roughly 89% were seen once. Sequenced: peripheral blood. The receptor was isolated from a man aged 50 to 59 with active or convalescent COVID-19.

CDR3: CASSSPGRVGYGYTF. CDR3 nucleotides: TGTGCCAGCAGTTCCCCCGGCAGGGTTGGCTATGGCTACACCTTC. The chain employs TRBV6-5 and TRBJ1-2, with D possibly matching TRBD1 (5 bases). In germline, CDR1 is MNHEY, CDR2 SVGAGI. This CDR3 is built from 15 residues. The ends were cut back, 4 bases at V and 4 bases at J, with 16 bases in the middle.